This entry lists 28 T cell receptor beta chains sequenced from one sample in a study of Graves' ophthalmopathy and Graves' hyperthyroidism. Investigators amplified TCR beta CDR3 regions from RNA transcripts. Second-round multiplex PCR came after a first-round RT-PCR that employed HTBI primers. TCRdb independently ran MiXCR on the multiplex PCR reads; one entry per CDR3 protein. The sample has 740,000 or so distinct CDR3 sequences; about 44% are singletons. Sequenced input: peripheral blood. These receptors were obtained from an adult man with Graves' ophthalmopathy.

This clonotype was seen a few times. This sequence joins TRBV10-3 and TRBJ1-1; D might be TRBD1 (5 bases). Germline V gene lookup returns CDR1 ENHRY and CDR2 SYGVKD. This CDR3 is built from 13 residues. Trimming left V 10 bases short and J 5 bases short, with 17 bases between. In nucleotides, the CDR3 is TGTGCCAGCAGACAGTCATTTGGGACTGAAGCTTTCTTT. Encoded protein: CASRQSFGTEAFF.

In this sample, this clonotype turned up a few times. CDR3 nucleotide sequence: TGTGCCAGCCTTTCCGGGACAGGGGAAAAACTGTTTTTT. Translating it yields CASLSGTGEKLFF. The gene calls are TRBV10-3 and TRBJ1-4; 9 positions match TRBD1. The CDR3 loop spans 13 amino acids. Germline CDR1 is ENHRY and CDR2 is SYGVKD. V shed 10 bases and J 8 bases; nucleotides not matched to a gene: 8.

This clonotype was observed a handful of times. V is TRBV12-3 or TRBV12-4 and J is TRBJ1-4; D remains unclear. The CDR3 totals 16 residues. V lost 4 bases and J 4 bases, leaving 16 bases between the germline ends. The CDR3 nucleotides read TGTGCCAGCAGTTACTCGTCTAGGGCGGGTAATGAAAAACTGTTTTTT. It translates to CASSYSSRAGNEKLFF.

This clonotype has only a few counts. The chain recombines TRBV11-2 with TRBJ2-7, with TRBD1 as a possible D gene (5 bases). The CDR3 sequence is 14 residues long. The germline gives CDR1 SGHAT, CDR2 FQNNGV. V lost 2 bases and J 5 bases, leaving 13 bases between the germline ends. As DNA, the CDR3 is TGTGCCAGCAGCTTATACGACAGCACGGACGAGCAGTACTTC. Encoded protein: CASSLYDSTDEQYF.

The chain joins TRBV7-9 to TRBJ1-3; D ambiguous. The CDR3 spans 14 residues. Per the germline V gene, CDR1 is SEHNR and CDR2 is FQNEAQ (reference sequence). V was pared by 5 bases and J by 4 bases, with 12 bases between. The CDR3 is CASSVLGAGNTIYF. The CDR3 DNA sequence: TGTGCCAGCAGCGTTTTGGGCGCGGGAAACACCATATATTTT.

The genes are TRBV25-1 and TRBJ1-2, with 7 nucleotides matching TRBD1. Germline trimming cut 6 bases from V and 8 bases from J; bases unmatched to any gene: 15. Germline V CDR1 and CDR2: MGHDK, SYGVNS. This CDR3 spans 15 amino acids. This CDR3 is CASSVEEGARRGYTF. The DNA of the CDR3 is TGTGCCAGCAGCGTTGAGGAGGGGGCGCGGAGAGGCTACACCTTC.

This clonotype was seen a handful of times. V is TRBV7-2 and J is TRBJ2-3, with TRBD2 as a possible D gene (6 bases). CDR3 length: 15 amino acids. Trimming shortened V by 0 bases and J by 1 base, and 8 bases separated the two germline ends. In germline, CDR1 is SGHTA, CDR2 FQGNSA. This CDR3 reads CASSLAASGTDTQYF. CDR3 coding DNA: TGTGCCAGCAGCTTAGCCGCTAGCGGCACAGATACGCAGTATTTT.

V gene TRBV9 combines with J gene TRBJ2-5, with TRBD2 matching 8 bases. CDR3 length equals 15 residues. The J segment lost 2 bases and the V segment lost 0 bases, leaving 3 bases of the junction unmatched. Germline values: CDR1 SGDLS, CDR2 YYNGEE. CDR3 residues: CASSVAAGVQETQYF. Here the CDR3 DNA reads TGTGCCAGCAGCGTAGCAGCGGGGGTGCAAGAGACCCAGTACTTC.

The chain carries TRBV11-2 and TRBJ2-7; TRBD1 matches 7 bases. J was trimmed by 0 bases and V by 6 bases; bases with no gene match: 8. The germline CDR1 and CDR2 sequences are SGHAT and FQNNGV. The CDR3 length is 15 residues. The CDR3 spells CASSTGTALSYEQYF. CDR3 DNA sequence: TGTGCCAGCAGTACCGGGACAGCACTCTCCTACGAGCAGTACTTC.

With respect to this clonotype: One junction end does not reproduce the germline sequence, and a read error may be involved. The chain employs TRBV25-1 and TRBJ1-1, with a possible D match to TRBD1 (6 bases). The length of the CDR3 is 14 residues. CDR1 and CDR2 (germline): MGHDK, SYGVNS. Written as DNA, the CDR3 is TGTGCCAGCAGTGGGGGGCAGACCTACACTGAAGCTTCCTTT. It encodes CASSGGQTYTEASF.

The J gene is TRBJ2-7, the V gene TRBV2, with D possibly being TRBD1 (5 bases). The V and J ends lost 10 bases and 4 bases respectively, with 14 bases between them. The CDR3 has 12 residues. Germline assignment: CDR1 SNHLY and CDR2 FYNNEI. In nucleotides, the CDR3 is TGTGCCATCAGAGGCAGGGATTACGAGCAGTACTTC. Translating it yields CAIRGRDYEQYF. The variable domain in full, completed from reference TRBV2 and TRBJ2-7, reads EPEVTQTPSHQVTQMGQEVILRCVPISNHLYFYWYRQILGQKVEFLVSFYNNEISEKSEIFDDQFSVERPDGSNFTLKIRSTKLEDSAMYFCAIRGRDYEQYFGPGTRLTVT.

The gene calls are TRBV9 and TRBJ1-3; possibly TRBD1 for D (6 bases). The germline V gene encodes CDR1 SGDLS and CDR2 YYNGEE. V lost 0 bases, J lost 3 bases, and 13 bases lay in between. CDR3 length: 16 amino acids. The CDR3 DNA reads as TGTGCCAGCAGCGTAGCCTTACAGGGAGGTGGAAACACCATATATTTT. It encodes CASSVALQGGGNTIYF.

V and J are TRBV5-6 and TRBJ2-7; D not certain. Germline V gives CDR1 SGHDT, CDR2 YYEEEE. This CDR3 has 14 amino acids. V was pared by 2 bases and J by 0 bases, with 9 bases between. Here the CDR3 reads CASSFEFASYEQYF. The CDR3 DNA reads as TGTGCCAGCAGCTTTGAGTTCGCCTCCTACGAGCAGTACTTC.

This clonotype has ten or more counts. J is TRBJ2-7 and V is TRBV25-1; D is undetermined. V was clipped by 3 bases and J by 3 bases, with 3 bases between them. Germline CDR1 MGHDK, CDR2 SYGVNS. The length of the CDR3 is 11 residues. This CDR3 reads CASSEIYEQYF. CDR3 in DNA: TGTGCCAGCAGTGAGATCTACGAGCAGTACTTC.

This clonotype is a singleton in its sample. This clone may be a read error of a much larger clone one base away. The chain combines TRBV10-3 with TRBJ2-5; D is unclear. Germline CDR1 ENHRY, CDR2 SYGVKD. The CDR3 loop spans 14 amino acids. DNA for the CDR3: TGTGCCAGCAGTGAGTCGGCGAGTGACGAGACCCAGTACTTC. This translates into CASSESASDETQYF.

The chain recombines TRBV29-1 with TRBJ1-4; a weak D match, TRBD1 (5 bases). V lost 7 bases to trimming and J lost 7 bases, with 19 bases between them. The V gene's germline CDR1 is SQVTM and CDR2 ANQGSEA. The CDR3 has 14 residues. The CDR3 region has the DNA TGCAGCGACGGGACGCAGGGCTTCGGTGAAAAACTGTTTTTT. As protein: CSDGTQGFGEKLFF.

This clonotype has only a few counts. This chain uses TRBV7-2 with TRBJ2-7; 9 nucleotides match TRBD2. The germline V gene has CDR1 SGHTA and CDR2 FQGNSA. The V and J ends lost 3 bases and 3 bases, in that order; junction bases with no gene match: 15. The CDR3 is 18 amino acids. CDR3 nucleotides: TGTGCCAGCAGCTTCAGGCTAGCGGGGCCCACTACCTTCTACGAGCAGTACTTC. Residues: CASSFRLAGPTTFYEQYF.

This chain links TRBV6-4 with TRBJ1-1; unclear D gene. CDR1 and CDR2 (germline): MRHNA, SNTAGT. V was clipped by 3 bases and J by 0 bases, with 14 bases between them. The CDR3 sequence is 16 residues long. DNA of the CDR3: TGTGCCAGCAGTGAAATGTCAGGATACATGAACACTGAAGCTTTCTTT. This sequence encodes CASSEMSGYMNTEAFF.

This sequence joins TRBV7-9 and TRBJ1-6; D gene unclear. V was trimmed by 5 bases and J by 7 bases, leaving 12 bases between them. From germline, CDR1 is SEHNR and CDR2 FQNEAQ (reference sequence). This CDR3 comprises 14 residues. This chain's CDR3 is CASSETSNNSPLHF. CDR3 nucleotides: TGTGCCAGCAGCGAGACTAGCAACAATTCACCCCTCCACTTT.

There are many counts of this clonotype. The chain couples TRBV9 to TRBJ1-1, with D possibly matching TRBD1 (5 bases). The CDR3 is 14 residues long. V lost 3 bases to trimming and J lost 9 bases, with 18 bases between them. Germline V lookup: CDR1 SGDLS, CDR2 YYNGEE. This chain's CDR3 is CASSAGGTPGQAFF. The CDR3 bases are TGTGCCAGCAGCGCGGGAGGGACGCCGGGTCAAGCTTTCTTT.

A remark on this clonotype: A much larger clone lies a single base off, so this may be a read error. The chain uses TRBV7-2 and TRBJ2-6; D is uncertain. The CDR3 loop spans 15 amino acids. Germline CDR1 is SGHTA and CDR2 is FQGNSA. The CDR3 DNA reads TGTGCCTGCAGCCTTAATTATGATGGGGCCAACGTCCTGACTTTC. It codes for CACSLNYDGANVLTF.

In its sample, this clonotype was seen a few times. A read error may produce the germline difference seen at one junction end. The gene calls are TRBV25-1 and TRBJ2-5; D unclear. The CDR3 has 14 amino acids. In germline, CDR1 is MGHDK, CDR2 SYGVNS. The CDR3 DNA reads TGTGCCAGCACCTCCCTTGGATCCCAAGAGACTCAGTACTTC. This codes for CASTSLGSQETQYF.

The chain joins TRBV7-9 to TRBJ2-5, with D possibly being TRBD1 or TRBD2 (6 bases each). V was shortened by 3 bases and J by 10 bases, with 9 bases between the two germline ends. Germline CDR1 reads SEHNR; CDR2 reads FQNEAQ (reference sequence). The CDR3 length is 11 residues. CDR3 in DNA: TGTGCCAGCAGCTTCGGGGGCCACCAGTACTTC. Translating it yields CASSFGGHQYF.

This clonotype was seen only once. This may come from a read error, since a much larger clone is one base off. This likely comes from a read error, as the CDR3 has no conserved phenylalanine or tryptophan at its end. The chain couples TRBV29-1 to TRBJ2-7; the D gene is possibly TRBD1 (5 bases). Germline V gene data show CDR1 as SQVTM and CDR2 as ANQGSEA. The CDR3 runs to 13 residues. The CDR3 protein is CTVAQGGAYEQYL. The CDR3 nucleotides are TGCACAGTAGCCCAGGGTGGGGCCTACGAGCAGTACCTC.

V is TRBV2 and J is TRBJ2-7, with 9 bases lining up with TRBD2. This CDR3 is built from 16 residues. CDR1 is SNHLY, CDR2 FYNNEI, per germline. The V segment lost 6 bases and the J segment 5 bases; nucleotides outside the gene matches: 14. CDR3 sequence: CASSQFAGGPNNEQYF. As DNA, the CDR3 is TGTGCCAGCAGCCAATTTGCGGGAGGGCCAAACAACGAGCAGTACTTC.

The chain recombines TRBV7-6 with TRBJ1-2; no reliable D call. CDR1 is SGHVS, CDR2 FNYEAQ, per germline. This CDR3 is 15 amino acids long. V was clipped by 3 bases and J by 6 bases, with 17 bases between them. CDR3 region: CASSFQVSGVDGYTF. As DNA, the CDR3 is TGTGCCAGCAGCTTCCAGGTGTCGGGAGTTGATGGCTACACCTTC.

This clonotype was found a few times. The chain employs TRBV20-1 and TRBJ2-7; 7 bases agree with TRBD2. Looked up from germline, CDR1 is DFQATT and CDR2 is SNEGSKA (reference sequence). The CDR3 extends over 13 amino acids. V lost 3 bases, J lost 7 bases, and 9 bases stayed unmatched. The CDR3 DNA reads as TGCAGTGCTAGTTTTCGGGGGGAGCGAGAGCAGTACTTC. Translated, it gives CSASFRGEREQYF.

This clonotype has ten or more counts. The rearrangement joins TRBV7-2 to TRBJ2-7, with no clear D. The V gene's germline CDR1 is SGHTA and CDR2 FQGNSA. Trimming took off 2 bases at V and 2 bases at J, with 7 bases between the two ends. This CDR3 is 13 amino acids long. The CDR3 DNA follows: TGTGCCAGCAGCTTAAAAAACCCCTACGAGCAGTACTTC. It specifies CASSLKNPYEQYF. The complete variable domain, with remaining parts taken from reference TRBV7-2 and TRBJ2-7, reads GAGVSQSPSNKVTEKGKDVELRCDPISGHTALYWYRQSLGQGLEFLIYFQGNSAPDKSGLPSDRFSAERTGGSVSTLTIQRTQQEDSAVYLCASSLKNPYEQYFGPGTRLTVT.